These 16 T cell receptor beta chains came from one sample sequenced in a study of OX40 agonist ivuxolimab in advanced cancers. Sequencing was performed with immunoSEQ multiplex PCR; in TCRdb, only in-frame clones are kept and a portion is missing. The table records some 52,000 clones, about 93% of them present only once. Here the sequenced sample was CD4+ or CD8+ T cells sorted from blood, taken in a trial of the OX40 agonist ivuxolimab. Receptor source: an adult with an advanced solid tumor such as melanoma, head and neck, liver or kidney cancer.

The chain uses TRBV29-1 and TRBJ2-7, with 7 bases fitting TRBD1. V lost 7 bases, J lost 2 bases, and 5 bases stayed unmatched. The CDR3 totals 12 residues. The V gene's germline CDR1 is SQVTM and CDR2 ANQGSEA. The CDR3 DNA is TGCAGCGCTTGGACAGGTACCTACGAGCAGTACTTC. Protein product: CSAWTGTYEQYF.

The chain couples TRBV6-5 to TRBJ2-7, with D perhaps matching TRBD2 (6 bases). The CDR3 extends over 15 amino acids. With 5 bases removed from V and 2 bases from J, the gap between germline ends came to 16 bases. Per the germline V gene, CDR1 is MNHEY and CDR2 is SVGAGI. As DNA, the CDR3 is TGTGCCAGCAGTCTCAACACGGGAGTAACCTACGAGCAGTACTTC. The encoded protein is CASSLNTGVTYEQYF.

The chain carries TRBV19 and TRBJ1-1; no definite D call. Looked up from germline, CDR1 is LNHDA and CDR2 is SQIVND (reference sequence). The CDR3 runs to 15 residues. The V end lost 5 bases, the J end lost 0 bases, and 13 bases lay between the germline ends. Here the CDR3 DNA reads TGTGCCAGTAGTCAGGACCACCCTATGAACACTGAAGCTTTCTTT. Protein: CASSQDHPMNTEAFF.

CDR3 sequence: CASESGSSYNEQFF. CDR3 nucleotide sequence: TGTGCCAGCGAAAGCGGCAGCTCCTACAATGAGCAGTTCTTC. The chain links TRBV28 to TRBJ2-1, with D possibly matching TRBD2 (5 bases). The CDR3 has 14 residues. Trimming left V 8 bases short and J 0 bases short, with 11 bases between. CDR1 MDHEN and CDR2 SYDVKM come from the germline V gene. Full variable domain (rest looked up from reference TRBV28 and TRBJ2-1): DVKVTQSSRYLVKRTGEKVFLECVQDMDHENMFWYRQDPGLGLRLIYFSYDVKMKEKGDIPEGYSVSREKKERFSLILESASTNQTSMYLCASESGSSYNEQFFGPGTRLTVL.

This chain links TRBV7-2 with TRBJ2-7; 9 bases agree with TRBD2. The CDR3 runs to 16 residues. The germline V gene has CDR1 SGHTA and CDR2 FQGNSA. Germline trimming cut 7 bases from V and 3 bases from J; bases unmatched to any gene: 13. The CDR3 loop reads CASMPIDAGGSYEQYF. Here the CDR3 DNA reads TGTGCCAGCATGCCGATTGATGCGGGAGGGAGCTACGAGCAGTACTTC.

The chain is built from TRBV27 and TRBJ2-1; no clear D gene. Germline assignment: CDR1 MNHEY and CDR2 SMNVEV (reference sequence). With 7 bases removed from V and 14 bases from J, the gap between germline ends came to 21 bases. CDR3 length equals 13 residues. The CDR3: CASISPVVMKEFF. As DNA, the CDR3 is TGTGCCAGCATCTCCCCCGTTGTAATGAAGGAGTTCTTC.

The chain has TRBV19 and TRBJ2-1; no definite D call. V shed 1 base and J shed 9 bases, with 7 bases lying between them. The CDR3 spans 12 residues. From germline, CDR1 is LNHDA and CDR2 SQIVND (reference sequence). The CDR3 loop reads CASSIGPSEQFF. DNA for the CDR3: TGTGCCAGTAGTATAGGTCCCAGTGAGCAGTTCTTC. Supplemented by reference TRBV19 and TRBJ2-1, the full variable domain reads DGGITQSPKYLFRKEGQNVTLSCEQNLNHDAMYWYRQDPGQGLRLIYYSQIVNDFQKGDIAEGYSVSREKKESFPLTVTSAQKNPTAFYLCASSIGPSEQFFGPGTRLTVL.

The chain is built from TRBV7-3 and TRBJ2-7, with 8 bases lining up with TRBD1. This CDR3 is built from 12 residues. V shed 4 bases and J 6 bases; nucleotides not matched to a gene: 2. CDR1 is SGHTA and CDR2 is FQGTGA in the germline V gene. The CDR3 DNA is TGTGCCAGCAGCTACACAGGGGGCGAGCAGTACTTC. Its protein is CASSYTGGEQYF. Together with reference TRBV7-3 and TRBJ2-7, the CDR3 gives the full variable domain: GAGVSQTPSNKVTEKGKYVELRCDPISGHTALYWYRQSLGQGPEFLIYFQGTGAADDSGLPNDRFFAVRPEGSVSTLKIQRTERGDSAVYLCASSYTGGEQYFGPGTRLTVT.

The chain has TRBV19 and TRBJ1-2, with D unclear. Germline V gene lookup returns CDR1 LNHDA and CDR2 SQIVND (reference sequence). The CDR3 loop spans 12 amino acids. With 5 bases removed from V and 3 bases from J, the gap between germline ends came to 7 bases. The CDR3 coding sequence is TGTGCCAGTAGTGGGGAAGACTATGGCTACACCTTC. This sequence encodes CASSGEDYGYTF. Drawing the rest from reference TRBV19 and TRBJ1-2, the complete variable domain is DGGITQSPKYLFRKEGQNVTLSCEQNLNHDAMYWYRQDPGQGLRLIYYSQIVNDFQKGDIAEGYSVSREKKESFPLTVTSAQKNPTAFYLCASSGEDYGYTFGSGTRLTVV.

This chain links TRBV27 with TRBJ2-1; 10 bases are a match to TRBD2. CDR1 and CDR2 (germline): MNHEY, SMNVEV (reference sequence). V shed 6 bases and J 9 bases; nucleotides not matched to a gene: 11. This CDR3 is built from 15 residues. CDR3 sequence: CASSPTTAGGGEQFF. The CDR3 coding sequence is TGTGCCAGCAGCCCCACCACAGCGGGAGGGGGTGAGCAGTTCTTC.

The rearrangement links TRBV9 to TRBJ2-7; possibly TRBD1 or TRBD2 for D (5 bases each). Trimming took 3 bases from V and 2 from J, leaving 12 bases between them. The CDR3 runs to 14 residues. Germline V gene lookup returns CDR1 SGDLS and CDR2 YYNGEE. The CDR3: CASSEEDTAYEQYF. The CDR3 DNA is TGTGCCAGCAGCGAGGAGGACACCGCCTACGAGCAGTACTTC.

The CDR3 spells CASSQDKGYEGWGRETQYF. DNA for the CDR3: TGCGCCAGCAGCCAAGATAAGGGGTACGAGGGCTGGGGTCGGGAGACCCAGTACTTC. The chain couples TRBV4-1 to TRBJ2-5; D may correspond to TRBD1 or TRBD2 (5 bases each). The CDR3 runs 19 residues. V was cut by 0 bases and J by 5 bases, with 25 bases left in between. Germline assignment: CDR1 MGHRA and CDR2 YSYEKL.

V gene TRBV4-1 combines with J gene TRBJ2-7; a weak D match, TRBD2 (6 bases). The CDR3 spans 16 residues. Germline CDR1 reads MGHRA; CDR2 reads YSYEKL. V dropped 5 bases and J dropped 0 bases, with 17 bases sitting between them. The CDR3 region has the DNA TGCGCCAGCAGCTTTATGATAGCGGTAAGCTCCTACGAGCAGTACTTC. It specifies CASSFMIAVSSYEQYF.

The chain is built from TRBV7-4 and TRBJ1-1, with a tentative D call TRBD1 (5 bases). The CDR3 has 16 amino acids. From germline, CDR1 is SGHVT and CDR2 SQSDAQ. Between the trimmed V and J ends, which lost 1 base and 1 base, there was a span of 13 bases. This CDR3 is CASSLGAGKGNTEAFF. CDR3 DNA: TGTGCCAGCAGCTTAGGGGCAGGGAAGGGGAACACTGAAGCTTTCTTT.

This clone was seen just once. This sequence joins TRBV7-9 and TRBJ2-3, with 8 positions matching TRBD2. V shed 0 bases, J shed 0 bases, and the junction held 8 bases outside the gene matches. Germline lookup yields CDR1 SEHNR and CDR2 FQNEAQ (reference sequence). The CDR3 has 18 amino acids. The CDR3 spells CASSLAEGLGASTDTQYF. CDR3 coding DNA: TGTGCCAGCAGCTTAGCGGAGGGACTAGGGGCTAGCACAGATACGCAGTATTTT.

V usage is TRBV28 and J usage is TRBJ2-7, with D possibly matching TRBD2 (6 bases). CDR3 length: 14 residues. The V and J ends lost 11 bases and 3 bases respectively, with 20 bases between them. The germline V gene has CDR1 MDHEN and CDR2 SYDVKM. In nucleotides, the CDR3 is TGTGCCGGATACCTCTGGGAGGTGGACTACGAGCAGTACTTC. Its translation is CAGYLWEVDYEQYF.